This T cell receptor beta chain was captured in a study of molecular identifiers for immune sequencing clone quantification. The ends lost 8 bases at V and 4 bases at J; junction bases unmatched: 7. Per germline, CDR1 MNHEY and CDR2 SMNVEV (reference sequence). The CDR3 covers 15 residues. This clonotype was detected only a few times. TCRdb fed the PCR reads into MiXCR, producing one record per CDR3 protein. In the table there are 550,000 to 750,000 distinct CDR3 sequences, roughly 21% of which are singletons. The chain is built from TRBV27 and TRBJ1-5, with TRBD1 matching 11 bases. The TCR originated in a human donor in good health. Some libraries in this study had Jurkat cell RNA spiked in. Sequences were obtained from naive CD8+ T cells from blood, with Jurkat cell RNA spiked in. The subset is: FACS-sorted CD8+CD4-CCR7+CD45RA+ naive T cells. CDR3 amino acids: CASGSGDRGNQPQHF. The CDR3 DNA is TGTGCCAGCGGATCGGGGGACAGGGGGAATCAGCCCCAGCATTTT.